These 17 T cell receptor beta chains were sequenced from one sample in a study of T cell responses to AZD1222 COVID-19 vaccine. TCRdb's copy holds only in-frame clones and misses some; the assay was immunoSEQ multiplex PCR. The table lists 100,000 to 150,000 clones, 88% of them singletons. The sequences come from peripheral blood, collected on day 0 of AZD1222 vaccination. Receptors originate from an adult in good health.

A single count supports this clone. V and J are TRBV6-2 or TRBV6-3 and TRBJ2-1; tentatively, D is TRBD1 (6 bases). Germline V lookup: CDR1 MNHEY, CDR2 SVGEGT. V lost 5 bases to trimming and J lost 9 bases, with 14 bases between them. CDR3 length equals 13 residues. The CDR3 reads CASSRTVDSEQFF. In nucleotides, the CDR3 is TGTGCCAGCAGTAGGACTGTGGACAGTGAGCAGTTCTTC.

V usage is TRBV7-8 and J usage is TRBJ1-6; a possible D gene is TRBD1 (5 bases). V was pared by 3 bases and J by 14 bases, with 14 bases between. The CDR3 runs 13 residues. Germline CDR1 and CDR2: SGHVS and FQNEAQ. DNA of the CDR3: TGTGCCAGCAGCTTGGCCGGGGGTGTGGCCCTCCACTTT. Translation gives CASSLAGGVALHF.

The genes are TRBV25-1 and TRBJ1-1; possibly TRBD1 for D (5 bases). Trimming removed 3 bases from V and 2 bases from J, with 19 bases in between. This CDR3 is 17 amino acids long. Germline V gene lookup returns CDR1 MGHDK and CDR2 SYGVNS. The CDR3 nucleotides read TGTGCCAGCAGTGAGGAGGGGTTTTGGGGGAGAAACACTGAAGCTTTCTTT. It specifies CASSEEGFWGRNTEAFF.

The rearrangement joins TRBV18 to TRBJ2-2, with TRBD1 matching 9 bases. The CDR3 is 17 residues long. Germline V CDR1 and CDR2: KGHSH, LQKENI. The junction had 3 bases not matched to a gene; V was cut back by 0 bases and J by 1 base. The CDR3 DNA follows: TGTGCCAGCTCACCACCAGGGACAGGGCTGAACACCGGGGAGCTGTTTTTT. Amino acid sequence: CASSPPGTGLNTGELFF.

The rearrangement uses TRBV6-4 and TRBJ1-2, with TRBD1 matching 8 bases. The CDR3 extends over 13 amino acids. Unmatched junction bases numbered 8, after V lost 6 bases and J lost 8 bases. Germline lookup yields CDR1 MRHNA and CDR2 SNTAGT. Written as DNA, the CDR3 is TGTGCCAGCAGAGAAACAGGGGGGAGAGGCTACACCTTC. Translating it yields CASRETGGRGYTF.

This chain connects TRBV15 to TRBJ2-2; D gene unclear. The CDR3 contains 15 residues. Germline V CDR1 and CDR2: LNHNV, YYDKDF (reference sequence). V was clipped by 3 bases and J by 2 bases, with 10 bases between them. This chain's CDR3 is CATSSHRSNTGELFF. Written as DNA, the CDR3 is TGTGCCACCAGCAGCCATAGAAGTAACACCGGGGAGCTGTTTTTT.

V is TRBV5-1 and J is TRBJ2-5, with D perhaps TRBD2 (6 bases). The CDR3 is 14 amino acids. Germline V CDR1 and CDR2: SGHRS, YFSETQ. The V end was cut by 4 bases, the J end by 5 bases, with 15 bases between. The CDR3 spells CASSLGGKSETQYF. CDR3 nucleotides: TGCGCCAGCAGCCTTGGGGGGAAGTCGGAGACCCAGTACTTC.

This chain connects TRBV7-9 to TRBJ2-3; TRBD2 matches at 15 bases. Germline V gene data show CDR1 as SEHNR and CDR2 as FQNEAQ (reference sequence). The CDR3 covers 19 residues. Trimming cost V 7 bases and J 5 bases; bases outside gene matches: 16. Here the CDR3 DNA reads TGTGCCAGCAACCCGGGACAGTCCTGGACTAGCGGGAGGGGAGATACGCAGTATTTT. It encodes CASNPGQSWTSGRGDTQYF.

The rearrangement uses TRBV29-1 and TRBJ2-1; TRBD2 might be the D (6 bases). Germline CDR1 and CDR2: SQVTM and ANQGSEA. CDR3 size: 18 residues. With 1 base removed from V and 6 bases from J, the gap between germline ends came to 25 bases. DNA for the CDR3: TGCAGCGTTGAAGGTCACCTAGCGCGGGCTTCTAAGGTCAATGAGCAGTTCTTC. This codes for CSVEGHLARASKVNEQFF.

This chain connects TRBV28 to TRBJ2-5; D perhaps matches TRBD1 (5 bases). Deletions cut 6 bases from V and 4 bases from J, with 27 bases between. Germline V gene sequence: CDR1 MDHEN, CDR2 SYDVKM. CDR3 length: 18 residues. DNA for the CDR3: TGTGCCAGCAGCTATCTGCTGGAATTTGGGGCGAAGCGAGAGACCCAGTACTTC. It encodes CASSYLLEFGAKRETQYF.

The V gene is TRBV5-4, the J gene TRBJ2-5, with 7 bases identical to TRBD2. CDR1 and CDR2 (germline): SGHNT, YYREEE (reference sequence). V lost 1 base, J lost 13 bases, and 13 bases stayed unmatched. The CDR3 spans 14 residues. The CDR3 is CASSLKPAGSGVYF. The CDR3 DNA reads as TGTGCCAGCAGCTTGAAGCCAGCGGGGTCCGGAGTGTACTTC.

This clone appeared a single time. This sequence joins TRBV7-8 and TRBJ2-7, with D tentatively TRBD2 (6 bases). Per germline, CDR1 SGHVS and CDR2 FQNEAQ. The CDR3 length is 17 residues. V lost 1 base, J lost 3 bases, and 19 bases lay in between. CDR3 region: CASSLVRGVGGYYEQYF. The CDR3 DNA reads as TGTGCCAGCAGCTTAGTGCGGGGTGTGGGGGGTTACTACGAGCAGTACTTC.

The chain has TRBV7-2 and TRBJ2-7; D is unresolved. Trimming removed 4 bases at V and 0 bases at J, with 4 bases between. This CDR3 has 12 amino acids. Germline-derived CDR1 and CDR2 are SGHTA and FQGNSA. CDR3 coding DNA: TGTGCCAGCAGCTCTAACTCCTACGAGCAGTACTTC. As protein: CASSSNSYEQYF.

The rearrangement joins TRBV3-1 (or the pseudogene TRBV3-2) to TRBJ2-7; 7 nucleotides line up with TRBD1. The CDR3 extends over 11 amino acids. Germline values: CDR1 LGHDT, CDR2 YNNKEL (reference sequence). V shed 6 bases, J shed 4 bases, and the junction held 0 bases outside the gene matches. The DNA of the CDR3 is TGTGCCAGCAGACAGGGGTACGAGCAGTACTTC. It specifies CASRQGYEQYF.

There are a few counts of this clone. The rearrangement joins TRBV4-2 to TRBJ2-6; D unclear. V was trimmed by 0 bases and J by 0 bases, leaving 3 bases between them. This CDR3 contains 15 residues. Germline V gene lookup returns CDR1 LGHNA and CDR2 YNFKEQ. In DNA, the CDR3 is TGTGCCAGCAGCCAAGATGTCTCTGGGGCCAACGTCCTGACTTTC. Protein product: CASSQDVSGANVLTF.

A single count supports this clone. The chain combines TRBV29-1 with TRBJ2-5; TRBD2 matches 9 bases. The CDR3 sequence is 17 residues long. With V trimmed by 0 bases and J by 1 base, 9 bases remained unmatched. CDR1 and CDR2 from the germline V gene are SQVTM and ANQGSEA. The DNA for the CDR3 is TGCAGCGTTGAAGATCCCCCCATAGCGGGGGCCCAAGAGACCCAGTACTTC. Protein sequence: CSVEDPPIAGAQETQYF.

V usage is TRBV24-1 and J usage is TRBJ2-5, with D possibly matching TRBD2 (7 bases). Looked up from germline, CDR1 is KGHDR and CDR2 is SFDVKD. Trimming pared 7 bases from V and 1 base from J, leaving 21 bases between. The CDR3 covers 17 residues. The CDR3 nucleotides are TGTGCCACCAGCGCTTTCGCGGGGGCTTCACGCCAAGAGACCCAGTACTTC. This codes for CATSAFAGASRQETQYF.